This TCR beta chain originates from a study of cytotoxic CD8 clonotypes in ibrutinib-treated CLL. The wider study: Across the patients, some ten were relapsed/refractory, 15 treatment-naive and about 17 IGHV unmutated.

Depth targeted 1 in 200,000 to 1 in 1 million T cells, averaging approximately 9.9x coverage per clonotype. Measured with immunoSEQ multiplex PCR; TCRdb has only the in-frame clones, and not every one. This table has over 150,000 clones, around three quarters appearing once. Findings and limits, study-wide: Sampling times (in sustained-remission versus progressing patients) were not the same.

Germline assignment: CDR1 SEHNR and CDR2 FQNEAQ (reference sequence). The CDR3 has 17 residues. With 5 bases removed from V and 3 bases from J, the gap between germline ends came to 23 bases. For this clone: Its antigen is still unknown.

This sequence joins TRBV7-9 and TRBJ2-7, with D possibly TRBD1 on 5 matching bases. The source is a human donor with chronic lymphocytic leukemia. The sample consisted of PBMCs, taken after 24 months of ibrutinib treatment. Here the CDR3 reads CASSPNVRRVGSYEQYF. The CDR3 nucleotides read TGTGCCAGCAGCCCCAATGTTCGCAGGGTCGGTAGCTACGAGCAGTACTTC.